The subject of this entry is one T cell receptor beta chain. Its antigen is not identified. The data are from a study of sequential checkpoint blockade in melanoma. Looking at the study overall: 75 to 95 pretreatment tumor DNA samples were TCRβ immunosequenced. General study findings and limits: About 30 times likelier clinical benefit followed increased tumor T-cell fraction and clonality.

This table comes from immunoSEQ multiplex PCR, and its TCRdb copy is limited to in-frame clones, with some not included. The repertoire has approximately 7,000 clones, 28% of them found once; the top ten carry approximately 20%. J was trimmed by 3 bases and V by 3 bases; bases with no gene match: 2. CDR1 and CDR2 from the germline V gene are SGHRS and YFSETQ. This CDR3 contains 15 residues. Noted treatment: randomized to nivolumab then ipilimumab (arm A) or the reverse (arm B). The TCR sequence derives from a human donor with melanoma. Sample: tumor tissue (inferred from file names), taken from a patient given nivolumab and ipilimumab in sequence. The chain combines TRBV5-1 with TRBJ2-1, with 11 bases matching TRBD2. The DNA for the CDR3 is TGCGCCAGCAGCTCGGGACTAGCGGTCTACAATGAGCAGTTCTTC. Protein sequence: CASSSGLAVYNEQFF.